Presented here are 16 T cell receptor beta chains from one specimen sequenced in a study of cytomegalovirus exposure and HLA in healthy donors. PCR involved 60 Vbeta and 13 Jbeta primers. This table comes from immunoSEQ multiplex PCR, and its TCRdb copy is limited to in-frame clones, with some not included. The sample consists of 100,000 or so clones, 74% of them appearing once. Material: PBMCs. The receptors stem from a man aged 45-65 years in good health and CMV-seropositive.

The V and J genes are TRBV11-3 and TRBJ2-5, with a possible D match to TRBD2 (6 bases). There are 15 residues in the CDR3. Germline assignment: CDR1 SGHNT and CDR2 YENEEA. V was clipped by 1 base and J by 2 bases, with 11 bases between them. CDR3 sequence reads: CASSLGRGGQETQYF. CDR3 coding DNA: TGTGCCAGCAGCTTAGGGAGGGGCGGACAAGAGACCCAGTACTTC.

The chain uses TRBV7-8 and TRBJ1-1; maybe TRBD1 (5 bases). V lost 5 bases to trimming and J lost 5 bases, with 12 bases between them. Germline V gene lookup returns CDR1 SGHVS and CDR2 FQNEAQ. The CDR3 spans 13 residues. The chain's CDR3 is CASSGRRQTEAFF. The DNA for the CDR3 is TGTGCCAGCAGCGGAAGGAGACAGACTGAAGCTTTCTTT.

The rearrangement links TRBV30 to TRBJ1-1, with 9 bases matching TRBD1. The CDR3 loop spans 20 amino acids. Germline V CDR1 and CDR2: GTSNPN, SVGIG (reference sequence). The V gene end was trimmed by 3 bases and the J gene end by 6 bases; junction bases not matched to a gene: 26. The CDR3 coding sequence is TGTGCCTGGAGCCCAAAAACCCCCGGACAGGGGCGGATGAAGGTCTCTGAAGCTTTCTTT. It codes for CAWSPKTPGQGRMKVSEAFF. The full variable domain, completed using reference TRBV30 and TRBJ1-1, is SQTIHQWPATLVQPVGSPLSLECTVEGTSNPNLYWYRQAAGRGLQLLFYSVGIGQISSEVPQNLSASRPQDRQFILSSKKLLLSDSGFYLCAWSPKTPGQGRMKVSEAFFGQGTRLTVV.

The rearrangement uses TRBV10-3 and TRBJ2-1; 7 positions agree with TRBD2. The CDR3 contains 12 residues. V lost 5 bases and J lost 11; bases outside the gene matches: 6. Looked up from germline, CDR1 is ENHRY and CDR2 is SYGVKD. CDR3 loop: CAISSTSEKQFF. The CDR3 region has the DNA TGTGCCATCAGTTCTACTAGCGAGAAGCAGTTCTTC.

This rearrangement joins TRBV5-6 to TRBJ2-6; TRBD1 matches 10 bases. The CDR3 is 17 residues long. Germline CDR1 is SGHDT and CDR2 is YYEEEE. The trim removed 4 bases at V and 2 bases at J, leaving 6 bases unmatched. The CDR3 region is CASSRDRGLAGANVLTF. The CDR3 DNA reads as TGTGCCAGCAGCCGGGACAGGGGTCTAGCTGGGGCCAACGTCCTGACTTTC.

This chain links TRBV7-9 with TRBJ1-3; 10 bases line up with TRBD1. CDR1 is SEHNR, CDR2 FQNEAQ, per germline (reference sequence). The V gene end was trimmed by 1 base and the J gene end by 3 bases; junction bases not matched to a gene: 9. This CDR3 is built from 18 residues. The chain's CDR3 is CASSLGGQGTLLGNTIYF. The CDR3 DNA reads TGTGCCAGCAGCTTAGGGGGACAGGGGACCCTTCTTGGAAACACCATATATTTT. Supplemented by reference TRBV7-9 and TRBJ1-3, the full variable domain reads DTGVSQNPRHKITKRGQNVTFRCDPISEHNRLYWYRQTLGQGPEFLTYFQNEAQLEKSRLLSDRFSAERPKGSFSTLEIQRTEQGDSAMYLCASSLGGQGTLLGNTIYFGEGSWLTVV.

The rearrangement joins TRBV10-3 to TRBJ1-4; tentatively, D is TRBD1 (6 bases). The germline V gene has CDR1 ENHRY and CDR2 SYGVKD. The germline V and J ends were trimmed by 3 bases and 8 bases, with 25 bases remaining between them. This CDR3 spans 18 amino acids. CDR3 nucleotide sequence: TGTGCCATCAGTGATTACCTCAACGGGGGGGGCGGTCGAGAAAAACTGTTTTTT. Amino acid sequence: CAISDYLNGGGGREKLFF.

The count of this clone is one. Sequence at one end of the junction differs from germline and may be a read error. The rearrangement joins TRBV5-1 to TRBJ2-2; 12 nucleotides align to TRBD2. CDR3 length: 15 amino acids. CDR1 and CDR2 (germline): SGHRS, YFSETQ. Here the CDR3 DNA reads TGCGCCAGCAGCTTGGACCGGACTAGCGGGATATCCTTGGATTTT. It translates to CASSLDRTSGISLDF.

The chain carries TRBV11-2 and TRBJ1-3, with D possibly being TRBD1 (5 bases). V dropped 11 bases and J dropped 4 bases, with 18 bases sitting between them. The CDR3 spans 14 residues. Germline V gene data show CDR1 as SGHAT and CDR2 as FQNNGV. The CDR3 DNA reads TGTGCCTCACAAGGGCAGGGCGAAGGAAACACCATATATTTT. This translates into CASQGQGEGNTIYF.

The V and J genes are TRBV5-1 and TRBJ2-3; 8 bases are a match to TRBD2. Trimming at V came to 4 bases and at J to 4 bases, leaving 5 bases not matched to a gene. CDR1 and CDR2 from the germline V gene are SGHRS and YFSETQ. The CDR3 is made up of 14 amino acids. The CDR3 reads CASSPGLASDTQYF. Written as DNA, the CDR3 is TGCGCCAGCAGCCCTGGACTAGCCTCAGATACGCAGTATTTT.

The CDR3 loop is CASSKKDTNQETQYF. CDR3 nucleotides: TGTGCCAGCAGCAAGAAGGACACGAACCAAGAGACCCAGTACTTC. J is TRBJ2-5 and V is TRBV9; the D gene is possibly TRBD1 (5 bases). This CDR3 has 15 amino acids. Trimming left V 4 bases short and J 0 bases short, with 13 bases between. Germline CDR1 and CDR2: SGDLS and YYNGEE. Full variable domain (missing parts from reference TRBV9 and TRBJ2-5): DSGVTQTPKHLITATGQRVTLRCSPRSGDLSVYWYQQSLDQGLQFLIQYYNGEERAKGNILERFSAQQFPDLHSELNLSSLELGDSALYFCASSKKDTNQETQYFGPGTRLLVL.

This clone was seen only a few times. The CDR3 DNA sequence: TGTGCCAGCAGGTGGGCACACAATCAGCCCCAGCATTTT. Its translation: CASRWAHNQPQHF. The chain is built from TRBV2 and TRBJ1-5; the D is unclear. This CDR3 comprises 13 residues. Germline lookup yields CDR1 SNHLY and CDR2 FYNNEI. Trimming cost V 6 bases and J 3 bases, with 9 bases left between them.

For the CDR3, the DNA is TGCGCCAGCAGCTTGGGACAGTCTAATGAAAAACTGTTTTTT. This codes for CASSLGQSNEKLFF. V is TRBV5-1 and J is TRBJ1-4; D is perhaps TRBD1 (5 bases). V was cut by 0 bases and J by 3 bases, with 6 bases left in between. Germline V gene sequence: CDR1 SGHRS, CDR2 YFSETQ. The CDR3 extends over 14 amino acids.

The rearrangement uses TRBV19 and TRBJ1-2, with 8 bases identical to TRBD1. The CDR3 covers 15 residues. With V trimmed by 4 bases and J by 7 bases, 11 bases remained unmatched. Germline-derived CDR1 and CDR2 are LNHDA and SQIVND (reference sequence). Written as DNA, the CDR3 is TGTGCCAGTAGTACCGAGAGGGGACAGGAGATTGGCTACACCTTC. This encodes CASSTERGQEIGYTF. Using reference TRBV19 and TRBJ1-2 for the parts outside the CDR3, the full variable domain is DGGITQSPKYLFRKEGQNVTLSCEQNLNHDAMYWYRQDPGQGLRLIYYSQIVNDFQKGDIAEGYSVSREKKESFPLTVTSAQKNPTAFYLCASSTERGQEIGYTFGSGTRLTVV.

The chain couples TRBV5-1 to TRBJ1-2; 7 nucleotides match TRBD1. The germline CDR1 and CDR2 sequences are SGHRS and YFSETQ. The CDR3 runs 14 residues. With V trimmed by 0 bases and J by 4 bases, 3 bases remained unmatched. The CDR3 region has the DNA TGCGCCAGCAGCTTGGCCGGGGACAGCTATGGCTACACCTTC. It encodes CASSLAGDSYGYTF.

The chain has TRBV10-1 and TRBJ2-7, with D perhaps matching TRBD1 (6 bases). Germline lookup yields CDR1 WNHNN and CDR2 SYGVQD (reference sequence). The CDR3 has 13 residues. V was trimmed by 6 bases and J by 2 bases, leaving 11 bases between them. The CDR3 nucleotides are TGCGCCAGCAGCGCAGGGGTTACCTACGAGCAGTACTTC. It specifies CASSAGVTYEQYF.